There are a few counts of the clone carrying this T cell receptor (beta chain). No antigen is known for it. This sample is part of a study of beta chain features in type 1 diabetes. Study-wide background: Age, gender and cell yields were alike across patients and healthy donors.

Study outcomes and limitations: Comparison showed that naive, central memory and Treg TCRB repertoires appeared more similar among patients than among healthy donors. Using cDNA template may skew counts toward highly expressing activated cells.

Reverse transcription of all isolated RNA meant that expressed TCRB transcripts were sequenced. Method: immunoSEQ multiplex PCR; TCRdb's copy keeps in-frame clones and lacks some. The sample has 240,000 or so clones; 25% to 30% are singletons. V gave up 2 bases and J gave up 3 bases, with 19 bases separating them. Looked up from germline, CDR1 is GTSNPN and CDR2 is SVGIG (reference sequence). CDR3 size: 16 residues. This receptor was taken from a man in his thirties or forties in good health. What was sequenced was central memory CD4+ T cells from blood. The V call is TRBV30, the J call TRBJ2-5, with a tentative D call TRBD1 (5 bases). CDR3 sequence reads: CAWSPPPDTNEETQYF. CDR3 bases: TGTGCCTGGAGTCCCCCCCCGGACACCAACGAAGAGACCCAGTACTTC.